This is a list of T cell receptor beta chains from one sample in a study of cytomegalovirus exposure and HLA in healthy donors. Produced via immunoSEQ multiplex PCR; TCRdb's table is partial and in-frame only. The data show some 170,000 clones, approximately 81% seen once. Sequences were obtained from PBMCs. These receptors all come from a woman in her twenties or thirties in good health and CMV-seropositive. The CDR3 runs from the conserved cysteine through the conserved F or W. The D gene is left open where the match is weak. Size tells how often a clone was seen (once, few, many) or the class of an expanded clone, and some rows leave it out.

V gene	D gene	J gene	clone size	CDR3 protein	CDR3 DNA
TRBV28	TRBD1	TRBJ2-1	NA	CASSRDSYNEQFF	TGTGCCAGCAGCCGGGACAGCTACAATGAGCAGTTCTTC
TRBV11-2	NA	TRBJ2-3	NA	CASSQQEDTQYF	TGTGCCAGCAGCCAACAGGAAGATACGCAGTATTTT
TRBV6-1	TRBD2	TRBJ2-7	few	CASSMGLAAYEQYF	TGTGCCAGCAGTATGGGACTAGCGGCCTACGAGCAGTACTTC
TRBV9	TRBD2	TRBJ2-5	NA	CASSDGLAAQETQYF	TGTGCCAGCAGCGATGGACTAGCGGCACAAGAGACCCAGTACTTC
TRBV6-5	TRBD1	TRBJ1-2	few	CASRDRGRSYTF	TGTGCCAGCAGAGACAGGGGTCGGAGCTACACCTTC
TRBV19	NA	TRBJ2-5	NA	CASSIGREETQYF	TGTGCCAGTAGTATAGGCAGGGAAGAGACCCAGTACTTC
TRBV14	TRBD1	TRBJ1-1	NA	CASRLQQIRDRDTEAFF	TGTGCCAGCAGACTTCAACAAATCCGGGACAGAGACACTGAAGCTTTCTTT
TRBV29-1	NA	TRBJ2-5	NA	CSVEVGEETQYF	TGCAGCGTTGAAGTCGGGGAAGAGACCCAGTACTTC
TRBV19	TRBD1	TRBJ2-4	NA	CASSHSRGQPLDNIQYF	TGTGCCAGTAGTCACAGCAGGGGGCAGCCCCTTGACAACATTCAGTACTTC
TRBV28	NA	TRBJ1-5	NA	CASMAGQPQHF	TGTGCCAGCATGGCGGGTCAGCCCCAGCATTTT
TRBV5-6	NA	TRBJ2-5	NA	CASSSTGTETQYF	TGTGCCAGCAGCTCCACAGGGACGGAGACCCAGTACTTC
TRBV9	TRBD1	TRBJ1-1	NA	CASSVGDSNTEAFF	TGTGCCAGCAGCGTAGGGGACAGCAACACTGAAGCTTTCTTT
TRBV7-3	NA	TRBJ2-7	few	CASSLEPGRAYEQYF	TGTGCCAGCAGCTTGGAACCGGGAAGGGCCTACGAGCAGTACTTC
TRBV18	NA	TRBJ2-7	once	CASSPTGVGYEQYF	TGTGCCAGCTCCCCAACCGGGGTGGGCTACGAGCAGTACTTC
TRBV27	NA	TRBJ1-4	NA	CASSLYGTTNEKLFF	TGTGCCAGCAGTTTATATGGGACAACAAATGAAAAACTGTTTTTT
TRBV9	TRBD2	TRBJ2-5	NA	CASSPPGGGVQETQYF	TGTGCCAGCAGCCCCCCGGGTGGGGGGGTCCAAGAGACCCAGTACTTC
TRBV6-6	NA	TRBJ1-6	NA	CASSNSYNSPLHF	TGTGCCAGCAGTAACAGTTATAATTCACCCCTCCACTTT
TRBV14	TRBD1	TRBJ2-1	NA	CASRSGQGSYNEQFF	TGTGCCAGCAGGTCGGGACAGGGATCCTACAATGAGCAGTTCTTC
TRBV7-3	TRBD1	TRBJ2-1	NA	CASSPRSGTGGNEQFF	TGTGCCAGCAGCCCCCGCTCCGGGACAGGGGGCAATGAGCAGTTCTTC
TRBV10-3	NA	TRBJ2-2	NA	CAISDRTNTGELFF	TGTGCCATCAGTGACAGAACGAACACCGGGGAGCTGTTTTTT
TRBV4-1	NA	TRBJ1-5	NA	CASSQDYLVATGRNQPQHF	TGCGCCAGCAGCCAAGATTATCTCGTAGCCACAGGGCGTAATCAGCCCCAGCATTTT
TRBV29-1	TRBD1	TRBJ2-3	NA	CSVEGTVHSHTDTQYF	TGCAGCGTTGAGGGGACAGTGCACTCTCACACAGATACGCAGTATTTT
TRBV19	NA	TRBJ1-2	NA	CASKGAGRSYGYTF	TGTGCCAGTAAAGGAGCGGGGAGGAGCTATGGCTACACCTTC
TRBV27	TRBD2	TRBJ2-3	few	CASSFLAGGDTQYF	TGTGCCAGCAGTTTCCTGGCGGGGGGAGATACGCAGTATTTT
TRBV7-2	NA	TRBJ1-2	NA	CASSSGQNYGYTF	TGTGCCAGCAGCTCGGGACAAAACTATGGCTACACCTTC
TRBV25-1	TRBD2	TRBJ2-5	NA	CASSEWEGQETQYF	TGTGCCAGCAGTGAATGGGAGGGGCAAGAGACCCAGTACTTC
TRBV9	TRBD1	TRBJ2-7	NA	CASSAGTGWGEQYF	TGTGCCAGCAGCGCGGGGACAGGGTGGGGCGAGCAGTACTTC
TRBV12-5	NA	TRBJ2-7	once	CASEGRTVYEQYF	TGTGCTAGCGAAGGTCGGACAGTCTACGAGCAGTACTTC
TRBV6-6	TRBD2	TRBJ2-3	NA	CASSSGTSGTDTQYF	TGTGCCAGCAGTTCCGGGACTAGCGGTACAGATACGCAGTATTTT
TRBV14	TRBD1	TRBJ2-7	once	CASSQGRGQGHEQYF	TGTGCCAGCAGCCAAGGGAGGGGACAGGGACACGAGCAGTACTTC
TRBV7-2	TRBD2	TRBJ2-3	NA	CASSLVGLAGGLTDTQYF	TGTGCCAGCAGCTTAGTAGGCCTAGCGGGGGGGCTGACAGATACGCAGTATTTT
TRBV7-9	NA	TRBJ1-2	few	CASSLLALDFYGYTF	TGTGCCAGCAGCTTATTGGCGTTGGACTTCTATGGCTACACCTTC
TRBV15	TRBD2	TRBJ2-7	NA	CATSSTYGTSSYEQYF	TGTGCCACCAGCAGCACCTACGGGACTAGCTCTTACGAGCAGTACTTC
TRBV9	NA	TRBJ2-1	NA	CASSVGTTNNEQFF	TGTGCCAGCAGCGTAGGGACTACAAACAATGAGCAGTTCTTC
TRBV7-9	NA	TRBJ2-1	NA	CASSSPGLGYNEQFF	TGTGCCAGCAGCTCCCCGGGACTGGGATACAATGAGCAGTTCTTC
TRBV7-9	TRBD1	TRBJ2-2	NA	CASSSRDRDAGELFF	TGTGCCAGCAGCTCCCGGGACAGGGACGCCGGGGAGCTGTTTTTT
TRBV19	NA	TRBJ2-3	NA	CASSLQTSSSTDTQYF	TGTGCCAGTAGTCTGCAGACATCCTCTAGCACAGATACGCAGTATTTT
TRBV7-2	TRBD1	TRBJ1-2	NA	CASSLNRGSYGYTF	TGTGCCAGCAGCCTAAACAGGGGATCCTATGGCTACACCTTC
TRBV2	TRBD1	TRBJ1-2	NA	CASSDGDREGYGYTF	TGTGCCAGCAGTGACGGGGACAGGGAAGGGTATGGCTACACCTTC
TRBV2	NA	TRBJ1-1	few	CASSEETNTEAFF	TGTGCCAGCAGTGAGGAGACGAACACTGAAGCTTTCTTT
TRBV11-2	TRBD1	TRBJ1-2	many	CASSRYPGQGRDGYTF	TGTGCCAGCAGCAGATATCCGGGACAGGGAAGAGATGGCTACACCTTC
TRBV2	TRBD1	TRBJ1-2	NA	CASSGGDRGGGYTF	TGTGCCAGCAGTGGCGGGGACAGAGGGGGGGGCTACACCTTC
TRBV7-2	TRBD2	TRBJ2-5	NA	CASSLAGLAGERETQYF	TGTGCCAGCAGCTTAGCGGGACTAGCGGGGGAAAGGGAGACCCAGTACTTC
TRBV6-1	TRBD1	TRBJ2-7	NA	CASSETPGQTYEQYF	TGTGCCAGCAGTGAAACTCCGGGACAGACCTACGAGCAGTACTTC
TRBV5-1	NA	TRBJ1-2	NA	CASSPGGYDGYTF	TGCGCCAGCAGCCCGGGGGGCTACGATGGCTACACCTTC
TRBV2	TRBD1	TRBJ2-1	once	CASSVMDRYGEQFF	TGTGCCAGCAGTGTCATGGACAGGTATGGTGAGCAGTTCTTC
TRBV27	TRBD2	TRBJ2-1	NA	CASSLSASGGGYNEQFF	TGTGCCAGCAGTTTATCAGCTAGCGGGGGGGGATACAATGAGCAGTTCTTC
TRBV4-1	TRBD1	TRBJ1-1	once	CASSQGDSPLMNTEAFF	TGCGCCAGCAGCCAAGGGGACAGTCCACTCATGAACACTGAAGCTTTCTTT
TRBV19	NA	TRBJ1-2	NA	CASSIQDSYGYTF	TGTGCCAGTAGTATACAGGATTCCTATGGCTACACCTTC
TRBV11-1	NA	TRBJ1-1	NA	CASSSQAMNTEAFF	TGTGCCAGCAGCTCACAGGCGATGAACACTGAAGCTTTCTTT
TRBV4-2	NA	TRBJ2-7	NA	CASSQELSAGDTYEQYF	TGTGCCAGCAGTCAGGAACTATCCGCGGGCGATACCTACGAGCAGTACTTC
TRBV7-9	NA	TRBJ1-5	NA	CSSSLVRAGIGHQPQHF	TGTTCCAGCAGCTTAGTCAGGGCAGGTATTGGGCATCAGCCCCAGCATTTT
TRBV5-1	TRBD2	TRBJ2-5	NA	CASSSGTSGGRRQETQYF	TGCGCCAGCAGCTCAGGGACTAGCGGGGGGCGTCGGCAAGAGACCCAGTACTTC
TRBV18	TRBD1	TRBJ1-6	NA	CASSPPGTGLNSPLHF	TGTGCCAGCTCACCTCCCGGGACAGGGCTTAATTCACCCCTCCACTTT
TRBV19	TRBD1	TRBJ1-1	once	CASSVWTGRLTEAFF	TGTGCCAGTAGCGTCTGGACAGGGAGGCTCACTGAAGCTTTCTTT